Presented here are 23 T cell receptor beta chains from one specimen sequenced in a study of OX40 agonist ivuxolimab in advanced cancers. The assay was immunoSEQ multiplex PCR, and TCRdb's table has in-frame clones only and misses some. The data contain 70,000 to 75,000 clones, 80% to 90% of them singletons. The material was CD4+ or CD8+ T cells sorted from blood, obtained in a trial of the OX40 agonist ivuxolimab. Source of these receptors: an adult with an advanced solid tumor such as melanoma, head and neck, liver or kidney cancer.

J is TRBJ2-7 and V is TRBV6-5, with D possibly matching TRBD1 (6 bases). Germline CDR1 MNHEY, CDR2 SVGAGI. This CDR3 has 14 amino acids. The V end was cut by 7 bases, the J end by 5 bases, with 18 bases between. CDR3 DNA: TGTGCCAGCACCTTTACGGAAGGGGGAAACGAGCAGTACTTC. It specifies CASTFTEGGNEQYF.

The genes are TRBV7-2 and TRBJ2-2; 16 bases line up with TRBD2. After removal of 0 bases from V and 8 bases from J, the junction contained 6 bases not matched to a gene. This CDR3 spans 18 amino acids. CDR1 and CDR2 (germline): SGHTA, FQGNSA. CDR3 in DNA: TGTGCCAGCAGCTTAGCGGGACTAGCGGGGGGGCCAGGAGGGGAGCTGTTTTTT. Translating it yields CASSLAGLAGGPGGELFF.

The V call is TRBV6-4, the J call TRBJ2-2, with 7 bases matching TRBD1. The V segment lost 8 bases and the J segment 4 bases; nucleotides outside the gene matches: 10. Germline V CDR1 and CDR2: MRHNA, SNTAGT. This CDR3 contains 15 residues. The CDR3 nucleotides read TGTGCCAGCGCTAATACAGGGGAAGGCACCGGGGAGCTGTTTTTT. It translates to CASANTGEGTGELFF.

The chain uses TRBV28 and TRBJ1-5; 8 nucleotides line up with TRBD1. V trimming: 10 bases; J trimming: 5 bases; junction bases outside the gene matches: 13. The CDR3 contains 15 residues. Germline assignment: CDR1 MDHEN and CDR2 SYDVKM. The CDR3 DNA reads TGTGCCATCCGCACGCAGGGGGCGGGAGATCAGCCCCAGCATTTT. Protein: CAIRTQGAGDQPQHF.

The chain recombines TRBV5-1 with TRBJ2-7; D possibly corresponds to TRBD1 (5 bases). The CDR3 is made up of 13 amino acids. Germline values: CDR1 SGHRS, CDR2 YFSETQ. Trimming cost V 0 bases and J 3 bases, with 7 bases left between them. The CDR3 loop is CASSLEGIYEQYF. In nucleotides, the CDR3 is TGCGCCAGCAGCTTGGAGGGGATCTACGAGCAGTACTTC.

In regard to this clone: One junction end disagrees with the germline gene, perhaps due to a read error. The gene calls are TRBV29-1 and TRBJ2-1, with 9 nucleotides matching TRBD2. Germline CDR1 reads SQVTM; CDR2 reads ANQGSEA. The CDR3 is 16 amino acids. The CDR3 loop reads CSVATGVAGVGHEQLF. The CDR3 coding sequence is TGCAGCGTCGCCACTGGGGTAGCGGGAGTGGGTCATGAGCAGCTCTTC.

There are a few counts of this clone. V gene TRBV2 combines with J gene TRBJ2-1; 10 bases are shared with TRBD2. Trimming removed 5 bases from V and 7 bases from J; junction bases left unmatched: 8. Per the germline V gene, CDR1 is SNHLY and CDR2 is FYNNEI. The CDR3 spans 15 residues. CDR3 residues: CASSLLAGLRNEQFF. CDR3 in DNA: TGTGCCAGCAGTCTACTAGCGGGGCTTAGGAATGAGCAGTTCTTC.

The rearrangement uses TRBV5-1 and TRBJ2-1; 9 bases agree with TRBD1. CDR1 and CDR2 (germline): SGHRS, YFSETQ. With 4 bases clipped from V and 2 bases from J, the junction kept 4 bases outside the gene matches. The CDR3 is 15 amino acids. The CDR3 nucleotides read TGCGCCAGCAGCCCACAGGGGGCCCCCTACAATGAGCAGTTCTTC. Its translation is CASSPQGAPYNEQFF.

This CDR3 is CASSLGHEQFF. DNA of the CDR3: TGTGCCAGCAGCCTTGGCCATGAGCAGTTCTTC. The V gene is TRBV27, the J gene TRBJ2-1, with no clear D. This CDR3 region has 11 residues. Per germline, CDR1 MNHEY and CDR2 SMNVEV (reference sequence). Trimming stripped 6 bases from V and 8 bases from J, with 8 bases between.

In nucleotides, the CDR3 is TGTGCCAGCAGGGCGGGACAGGGCCATCAGCCCCAGCATTTT. Amino acid sequence: CASRAGQGHQPQHF. The chain combines TRBV6-6 with TRBJ1-5; 9 positions match TRBD1. CDR1 is MNHNY, CDR2 SVGAGI, per germline (reference sequence). Unmatched junction bases numbered 5, after V lost 6 bases and J lost 5 bases. The CDR3 spans 14 residues.

The genes are TRBV11-2 and TRBJ1-6; D is perhaps TRBD1 (5 bases). CDR3 size: 17 residues. From germline, CDR1 is SGHAT and CDR2 FQNNGV. The germline V and J ends were trimmed by 5 bases and 4 bases, with 18 bases remaining between them. The CDR3 nucleotides read TGTGCCAGCAGCCCCATCGGGGGGGACCTGTATAATTCACCCCTCCACTTT. It specifies CASSPIGGDLYNSPLHF.

Only one count was recorded for this clone. The gene calls are TRBV5-4 and TRBJ2-7; 7 bases fit TRBD1. V dropped 1 base and J dropped 5; count of bases not matched to a gene: 9. The CDR3 loop spans 15 amino acids. Germline V gene sequence: CDR1 SGHNT, CDR2 YYREEE (reference sequence). The CDR3 DNA is TGTGCCAGCAGCTTGAGACAGGGCAACAACCACGAGCAGTACTTC. Amino acids: CASSLRQGNNHEQYF.

The chain carries TRBV29-1 and TRBJ1-5; TRBD1 might be the D (5 bases). V dropped 7 bases and J dropped 4 bases, with 17 bases sitting between them. CDR1 and CDR2 from the germline V gene are SQVTM and ANQGSEA. The CDR3 consists of 14 residues. The CDR3 coding sequence is TGCAGCGCTCTTCTATGGGGCCCAAATCAGCCCCAGCATTTT. Its protein product is CSALLWGPNQPQHF.

The CDR3: CASSATGNSNQPQHF. The CDR3 DNA follows: TGTGCCAGTAGTGCGACAGGGAATAGCAATCAGCCCCAGCATTTT. The genes are TRBV19 and TRBJ1-5, with 7 bases identical to TRBD1. Germline-derived CDR1 and CDR2 are LNHDA and SQIVND (reference sequence). CDR3 size: 15 residues. V dropped 5 bases and J dropped 0; count of bases not matched to a gene: 4.

The CDR3 reads CASSPTANTEAFF. The CDR3 region has the DNA TGTGCCAGCAGCCCGACAGCGAACACTGAAGCTTTCTTT. The V gene is TRBV7-9, the J gene TRBJ1-1, with D possibly TRBD1 on 5 matching bases. Germline CDR1 and CDR2: SEHNR and FQNEAQ (reference sequence). This CDR3 has 13 residues. V was shortened by 5 bases and J by 1 base, with 8 bases between the two germline ends.

The table lists this clone with a count of one. For the CDR3, the DNA is TGCGCCAGCAGCTTGGCGGGGGGAGACTACGAGCAGTACTTC. Encoded protein: CASSLAGGDYEQYF. The chain recombines TRBV5-1 with TRBJ2-7; 7 nucleotides match TRBD2. The ends lost 0 bases at V and 3 bases at J; junction bases unmatched: 3. The germline V gene encodes CDR1 SGHRS and CDR2 YFSETQ. This CDR3 is built from 14 residues.

The chain is built from TRBV2 and TRBJ2-2; TRBD2 is a possible D gene (5 bases). Germline lookup yields CDR1 SNHLY and CDR2 FYNNEI. V was clipped by 4 bases and J by 4 bases, with 13 bases between them. CDR3 length: 15 residues. The CDR3 nucleotides read TGTGCCAGCAGTGTAGGTAGCCGGGGCACCGGGGAGCTGTTTTTT. This codes for CASSVGSRGTGELFF. The variable domain in full, completed from reference TRBV2 and TRBJ2-2, reads EPEVTQTPSHQVTQMGQEVILRCVPISNHLYFYWYRQILGQKVEFLVSFYNNEISEKSEIFDDQFSVERPDGSNFTLKIRSTKLEDSAMYFCASSVGSRGTGELFFGEGSRLTVL.

This chain links TRBV6-6 with TRBJ1-6; 7 nucleotides agree with TRBD1. The V segment lost 8 bases and the J segment 4 bases; nucleotides outside the gene matches: 8. The CDR3 is 15 residues long. Germline CDR1 is MNHNY and CDR2 is SVGAGI (reference sequence). This chain's CDR3 is CASEGGSPYNSPLHF. The CDR3 DNA reads TGTGCCAGCGAAGGGGGCTCCCCTTATAATTCACCCCTCCACTTT.

The chain has TRBV7-2 and TRBJ2-3; 7 nucleotides match TRBD2. Germline CDR1 SGHTA, CDR2 FQGNSA. The CDR3 runs to 13 residues. The trim removed 11 bases at V and 2 bases at J, leaving 7 bases unmatched. As DNA, the CDR3 is TGTGCCCGCGGGGGACGGAACACAGATACGCAGTATTTT. It translates to CARGGRNTDTQYF.

The rearrangement joins TRBV15 to TRBJ2-3; D perhaps matches TRBD1 (5 bases). CDR1 and CDR2 from the germline V gene are LNHNV and YYDKDF (reference sequence). Trimming shortened V by 1 base and J by 4 bases, and 12 bases separated the two germline ends. The CDR3 sequence is 15 residues long. The CDR3 sequence is CATSRGDPGSDTQYF. CDR3 bases: TGTGCCACCAGCAGAGGAGATCCAGGGTCAGATACGCAGTATTTT.

The chain recombines TRBV5-1 with TRBJ2-1; TRBD2 matches at 8 bases. The junction had 9 bases not matched to a gene; V was cut back by 0 bases and J by 10 bases. CDR3 length equals 15 residues. In germline, CDR1 is SGHRS, CDR2 YFSETQ. The CDR3 DNA follows: TGCGCCAGCAGCTTGGGTCGAGCGGGAGAACAAGAGCAGTTCTTC. Its protein is CASSLGRAGEQEQFF.

The chain combines TRBV7-9 with TRBJ2-7; 9 nucleotides align to TRBD1. V shed 5 bases and J 7 bases; nucleotides not matched to a gene: 15. CDR1 is SEHNR, CDR2 FQNEAQ, per germline (reference sequence). The CDR3 is made up of 16 amino acids. CDR3 region: CASSPPSGDRVGEQYF. CDR3 nucleotides: TGTGCCAGCAGCCCGCCCTCCGGGGACAGGGTAGGAGAGCAGTACTTC.

The chain couples TRBV7-2 to TRBJ2-7; no definite D call. This CDR3 has 13 amino acids. In germline, CDR1 is SGHTA, CDR2 FQGNSA. The V and J ends lost 1 base and 1 base respectively, with 5 bases between them. The CDR3 region has the DNA TGTGCCAGCAGCTTAGAAGTGTCCTACGAGCAGTACTTC. It yields the protein CASSLEVSYEQYF.